What follows are 2 T cell receptor beta chains derived from one specimen sequenced in a study of blood T cell repertoires in COVID-19. TCRdb's table, derived via immunoSEQ multiplex PCR, lists solely in-frame clones and lacks some. The sample carries around 150,000 clones, 70% to 80% recorded once. Sequencing was performed on peripheral blood. These receptors were taken from a man aged 60 to 75 with acute or convalescent COVID-19.

The rearrangement uses TRBV6-5 and TRBJ1-2, with 8 positions matching TRBD1. CDR1 is MNHEY and CDR2 is SVGAGI in the germline V gene. J lost 4 bases, V lost 6 bases, and 10 bases had no gene match. The CDR3 loop spans 15 amino acids. CDR3 protein: CASSRETGEIYGYTF. Written as DNA, the CDR3 is TGTGCCAGCAGCCGAGAGACAGGGGAGATCTATGGCTACACCTTC.

This clone has only one observation. V gene TRBV5-1 combines with J gene TRBJ2-7; 7 nucleotides line up with TRBD1. Per the germline V gene, CDR1 is SGHRS and CDR2 is YFSETQ. V lost 4 bases to trimming and J lost 0 bases; unmatched junction nucleotides: 4. The CDR3 contains 14 residues. CDR3 sequence: CASSQTGNSYEQYF. In DNA form, the CDR3 reads TGCGCCAGCAGCCAGACAGGGAACTCCTACGAGCAGTACTTC.